A single sample is the source of the 28 T cell receptor beta chains below, sequenced in a study of T cell repertoires in cytomegalovirus infection. TCRdb reprocessed the reads via MiXCR and lists one record per CDR3 protein. The repertoire consists of 230,000 or so distinct CDR3 sequences, with about 40% occurring once and the leading ten covering 59%. The antigens for these receptors are not known. The sample consisted of CD8+ T cells from cultured PBMCs, taken from culture after CMV antigen stimulation. All receptors come from a human donor in good health (CMV status not recorded). Some clones in this sample may be carry-over from other donors' samples.

The V call is TRBV12-3 or TRBV12-4, the J call TRBJ2-3; 12 positions match TRBD1. This CDR3 region has 19 residues. V shed 5 bases, J shed 4 bases, and the junction held 16 bases outside the gene matches. CDR3 protein: CASSARDRGLSGLPDTQYF. The CDR3 DNA reads as TGTGCCAGCAGTGCCCGGGACAGGGGGCTTTCGGGTTTGCCAGATACGCAGTATTTT.

This clonotype has just a few counts. The CDR3 DNA follows: TGTGCCAGCAGCTCTCTACAGGGGCACTACAATGAGCAGTTCTTC. Amino acid sequence: CASSSLQGHYNEQFF. V usage is TRBV7-8 and J usage is TRBJ2-1; 7 positions agree with TRBD1. V was clipped by 4 bases and J by 3 bases; unmatched bases: 6. The length of the CDR3 is 15 residues. The germline gives CDR1 SGHVS, CDR2 FQNEAQ. Combining the CDR3 with reference TRBV7-8 and TRBJ2-1 gives the whole variable domain GAGVSQSPRYKVAKRGQDVALRCDPISGHVSLFWYQQALGQGPEFLTYFQNEAQLDKSGLPSDRFFAERPEGSVSTLKIQRTQQEDSAVYLCASSSLQGHYNEQFFGPGTRLTVL.

Written as DNA, the CDR3 is TGTGCCAGCAGCGCCTCACGGGGGGCAAATGGCTACACCTTC. Its protein is CASSASRGANGYTF. The chain combines TRBV12-3 or TRBV12-4 with TRBJ1-2, with D perhaps TRBD1 (6 bases). The CDR3 extends over 14 amino acids. V was clipped by 6 bases and J by 6 bases, with 17 bases between them.

The chain is built from TRBV7-6 and TRBJ2-7; D ambiguous. CDR1 SGHVS and CDR2 FNYEAQ come from the germline V gene. V lost 1 base and J 2 bases, leaving 9 bases between the germline ends. This CDR3 contains 14 residues. This CDR3 is CASSLGGSPYEQYF. The CDR3 DNA reads as TGTGCCAGCAGCTTAGGAGGCAGTCCCTACGAGCAGTACTTC.

This clonotype was detected a few times. CDR3: CASSIDRGLRQPQHF. In DNA form, the CDR3 reads TGTGCCAGCAGCATAGACAGGGGGCTTCGTCAGCCCCAGCATTTT. The chain joins TRBV6-6 to TRBJ1-5; 10 nucleotides match TRBD1. The CDR3 is 15 amino acids. J was trimmed by 6 bases and V by 6 bases; bases with no gene match: 8. Germline assignment: CDR1 MNHNY and CDR2 SVGAGI (reference sequence).

The rearrangement joins TRBV9 to TRBJ2-7; D not resolved. This CDR3 comprises 15 residues. Trimming took 0 bases from V and 7 from J, leaving 17 bases between them. Germline V gene data show CDR1 as SGDLS and CDR2 as YYNGEE. CDR3 protein: CASSVAYNPLGEQYF. For the CDR3, the DNA is TGTGCCAGCAGCGTAGCTTACAACCCTTTGGGAGAGCAGTACTTC.

The chain employs TRBV27 and TRBJ2-7; D gene uncertain. The CDR3 contains 14 residues. Between the trimmed V and J ends, which lost 4 bases and 1 base, there was a span of 11 bases. Germline CDR1 MNHEY, CDR2 SMNVEV (reference sequence). CDR3 sequence: CASSSSTLSYEQYF. The CDR3 DNA sequence: TGTGCCAGCAGTTCGTCGACACTTTCCTACGAGCAGTACTTC.

This chain joins TRBV2 and TRBJ1-2; D is uncertain. The CDR3 runs to 11 residues. Germline CDR1 is SNHLY and CDR2 is FYNNEI. Between the trimmed V and J ends, which lost 10 bases and 6 bases, there was a span of 12 bases. The CDR3: CANGVMDGYTF. The CDR3, as DNA: TGTGCCAACGGGGTGATGGATGGCTACACCTTC.

This clonotype was recorded a few times. The gene calls are TRBV7-8 and TRBJ2-3; TRBD2 agrees at 11 bases. Germline loops: CDR1 SGHVS, CDR2 FQNEAQ. V was clipped by 5 bases and J by 4 bases; unmatched bases: 11. This CDR3 is 17 amino acids long. CDR3 nucleotide sequence: TGTGCCAGCAGCCCACCGCTAGCGGGGGGACGAGCAGATACGCAGTATTTT. Translation: CASSPPLAGGRADTQYF.

This chain connects TRBV27 to TRBJ1-2; D is unresolved. Germline V gene lookup returns CDR1 MNHEY and CDR2 SMNVEV (reference sequence). The CDR3 extends over 16 amino acids. Trimming stripped 3 bases from V and 4 bases from J, with 18 bases between. Here the CDR3 DNA reads TGTGCCAGCAGTTTGGGTACAGATGGTACTTTCTATGGCTACACCTTC. Amino acid sequence: CASSLGTDGTFYGYTF.

The rearrangement uses TRBV7-6 and TRBJ1-5, with no clear D. This CDR3 has 17 amino acids. V was pared by 1 base and J by 1 base, with 14 bases between. Germline values: CDR1 SGHVS, CDR2 FNYEAQ. CDR3 bases: TGTGCCAGCAGCTTAGGGGGAGTTATGAGGAGCAATCAGCCCCAGCATTTT. This codes for CASSLGGVMRSNQPQHF.

This clonotype came up a few times. V gene TRBV7-9 combines with J gene TRBJ1-2; 8 bases map to TRBD1. CDR1 and CDR2 (germline): SEHNR, FQNEAQ (reference sequence). The CDR3 spans 14 residues. With 5 bases clipped from V and 6 bases from J, the junction kept 8 bases outside the gene matches. CDR3 region: CASSREQGAHGYTF. Written as DNA, the CDR3 is TGTGCCAGCAGCCGGGAGCAGGGGGCGCATGGCTACACCTTC.

This clonotype has more than one count but fewer than ten. The chain joins TRBV27 to TRBJ1-1; D might be TRBD1 (6 bases). The CDR3 spans 15 residues. Per the germline V gene, CDR1 is MNHEY and CDR2 is SMNVEV (reference sequence). With 2 bases removed from V and 5 bases from J, the gap between germline ends came to 15 bases. CDR3 loop: CASSLTGGGGTEAFF. CDR3 coding DNA: TGTGCCAGCAGTTTAACGGGGGGGGGCGGGACTGAAGCTTTCTTT.

This clonotype was counted between two and nine times. The chain joins TRBV5-4 to TRBJ1-6; no reliable D call. With 6 bases removed from V and 8 bases from J, the gap between germline ends came to 15 bases. The V gene's germline CDR1 is SGHNT and CDR2 YYREEE (reference sequence). CDR3 size: 14 residues. The CDR3 loop reads CASTSGLEDSPLHF. For the CDR3, the DNA is TGTGCCAGCACCTCAGGACTTGAGGATTCACCCCTCCACTTT.

V gene TRBV13 combines with J gene TRBJ1-5; D is unclear. The CDR3 consists of 15 residues. Germline assignment: CDR1 PRHDT and CDR2 FYEKMQ (reference sequence). The germline V and J ends were trimmed by 2 bases and 0 bases, with 8 bases remaining between them. Written as DNA, the CDR3 is TGTGCCAGCAGCTTAAGGGCCAATAGCAATCAGCCCCAGCATTTT. Its protein product is CASSLRANSNQPQHF. Full variable domain (outside the CDR3, taken from reference TRBV13 and TRBJ1-5): AAGVIQSPRHLIKEKRETATLKCYPIPRHDTVYWYQQGPGQDPQFLISFYEKMQSDKGSIPDRFSAQQFSDYHSELNMSSLELGDSALYFCASSLRANSNQPQHFGDGTRLSIL.

This clonotype was seen ten or more times. The chain couples TRBV29-1 to TRBJ2-3; D might be TRBD2 (5 bases). The CDR3 covers 11 residues. V was pared by 6 bases and J by 10 bases, with 14 bases between. Germline CDR1 is SQVTM and CDR2 is ANQGSEA. CDR3 in DNA: TGCAGCGTCCCAAAAGGACTCTCGCAGTATTTT. Encoded protein: CSVPKGLSQYF.

This clonotype was seen a handful of times. This chain links TRBV11-2 with TRBJ2-7; 8 nucleotides align to TRBD2. From germline, CDR1 is SGHAT and CDR2 FQNNGV. The V segment lost 5 bases and the J segment 7 bases; nucleotides outside the gene matches: 4. The CDR3 has 12 amino acids. The chain's CDR3 is CASSPGGLEQYF. The DNA of the CDR3 is TGTGCCAGCAGCCCGGGGGGGCTTGAGCAGTACTTC.

J is TRBJ2-1 and V is TRBV28, with D unresolved. Germline V gene lookup returns CDR1 MDHEN and CDR2 SYDVKM. V was shortened by 1 base and J by 4 bases, with 17 bases between the two germline ends. The CDR3 is 17 residues long. CDR3 nucleotide sequence: TGTGCCAGCAGTTTATTAAGGACCGGCAGTTTATACAATGAGCAGTTCTTC. It yields the protein CASSLLRTGSLYNEQFF.

The chain employs TRBV7-9 and TRBJ2-7, with D uncertain. V was trimmed by 6 bases and J by 3 bases, leaving 12 bases between them. The CDR3 length is 13 residues. The germline CDR1 and CDR2 sequences are SEHNR and FQNEAQ (reference sequence). The CDR3 reads CASRDENHYEQYF. The DNA of the CDR3 is TGTGCCAGCAGAGACGAGAACCACTACGAGCAGTACTTC.

This rearrangement joins TRBV7-4 to TRBJ2-1, with TRBD1 matching over 7 bases. Germline loops: CDR1 SGHVT, CDR2 SQSDAQ. J gave up 5 bases and V 5 bases, and 6 bases lay outside the gene matches. The length of the CDR3 is 14 residues. CDR3 sequence (DNA): TGTGCCAGCAGCCAGGGACAGACAGACAATGAGCAGTTCTTC. Translated, it gives CASSQGQTDNEQFF. The full variable domain, in which reference TRBV7-4 and TRBJ2-1 provide the parts outside the CDR3, is GAGVSQSPRYKVAKRGRDVALRCDSISGHVTLYWYRQTLGQGSEVLTYSQSDAQRDKSGRPSGRFSAERPERSVSTLKIQRTEQGDSAVYLCASSQGQTDNEQFFGPGTRLTVL.

This clonotype showed up just a few times. V gene TRBV6-1 combines with J gene TRBJ1-1; TRBD1 aligns across 7 bases. The CDR3 runs to 15 residues. The V and J ends lost 0 bases and 11 bases, in that order; junction bases with no gene match: 12. Per germline, CDR1 MNHNS and CDR2 SASEGT. CDR3 nucleotide sequence: TGTGCCAGCAGTGAAGCGAGAGGGGGCGGGGGTTTTGCTTTCTTT. It translates to CASSEARGGGGFAFF.

The gene calls are TRBV28 and TRBJ2-6; possible D gene TRBD2, 7 bases. Germline V lookup: CDR1 MDHEN, CDR2 SYDVKM. Trimming took off 1 base at V and 1 base at J, with 14 bases between the two ends. The CDR3 extends over 18 amino acids. The CDR3 region has the DNA TGTGCCAGCAGTTTATTGGGCAGGGGAGGGTCTGGGGCCAACGTCCTGACTTTC. The encoded protein is CASSLLGRGGSGANVLTF.

This clonotype was picked up a small number of times. The rearrangement uses TRBV28 and TRBJ1-2; 9 nucleotides align to TRBD1. Germline V lookup: CDR1 MDHEN, CDR2 SYDVKM. The V and J ends lost 7 bases and 4 bases, in that order; junction bases with no gene match: 7. The CDR3 runs to 14 residues. This CDR3 reads CASTTGQGIYGYTF. The CDR3 DNA is TGTGCCAGCACCACGGGACAGGGTATCTATGGCTACACCTTC.

In its sample, this clonotype was seen many times. The J gene is TRBJ2-3, the V gene TRBV6-1, with 7 bases lining up with TRBD1. CDR3 length equals 13 residues. CDR1 and CDR2 from the germline V gene are MNHNS and SASEGT. V was clipped by 7 bases and J by 13 bases; unmatched bases: 14. The CDR3 nucleotides are TGTGCCAGCATGGAGACAGGGACCTCATTGAAGTATTTT. This sequence encodes CASMETGTSLKYF.

The chain carries TRBV11-1 and TRBJ2-1, with TRBD2 matching 8 bases. This CDR3 is built from 15 residues. Germline V gene sequence: CDR1 SGHAT, CDR2 FQDESV (reference sequence). V lost 4 bases, J lost 7 bases, and 9 bases stayed unmatched. CDR3 bases: TGTGCCAGCAGCTCCCCCGGGGGGGGGAGGAATGAGCAGTTCTTC. Translating gives CASSSPGGGRNEQFF.

V and J are TRBV19 and TRBJ1-5; no reliable D call. Germline CDR1 and CDR2: LNHDA and SQIVND (reference sequence). The CDR3 spans 12 residues. Trimming took 5 bases from V and 4 from J, leaving 6 bases between them. The CDR3 DNA follows: TGTGCCAGTAGTGGAGAAAATCAGCCCCAGCATTTT. Protein: CASSGENQPQHF. The variable domain in full, completed from reference TRBV19 and TRBJ1-5, reads DGGITQSPKYLFRKEGQNVTLSCEQNLNHDAMYWYRQDPGQGLRLIYYSQIVNDFQKGDIAEGYSVSREKKESFPLTVTSAQKNPTAFYLCASSGENQPQHFGDGTRLSIL.

The chain employs TRBV4-1 and TRBJ2-7; D call uncertain. Germline CDR1 MGHRA, CDR2 YSYEKL. CDR3 length: 13 amino acids. V shed 0 bases and J shed 1 base, with 4 bases lying between them. The CDR3 DNA follows: TGCGCCAGCAGCCAAGATCTGTCCTACGAGCAGTACTTC. It translates to CASSQDLSYEQYF.

This clonotype has ten or more counts. V and J are TRBV29-1 and TRBJ1-1; the match to TRBD1 covers 7 bases. V was pared by 3 bases and J by 4 bases, with 5 bases of the junction left unmatched. CDR3 size: 13 residues. Germline V gene lookup returns CDR1 SQVTM and CDR2 ANQGSEA. The CDR3 nucleotides are TGCAGCGTTGATGGAGGGGGCGTCACTGAAGCTTTCTTT. Amino acids: CSVDGGGVTEAFF.